This T cell receptor beta chain is from a study of T cell responses to AZD1222 COVID-19 vaccine. Only in-frame clones appear in the TCRdb table, and some are missing; sequencing was by immunoSEQ multiplex PCR. Of 100,000 to 150,000 clones in the sample, around 83% were seen once. The length of the CDR3 is 15 residues. Germline CDR1 reads SGHAT; CDR2 reads FQNNGV. V dropped 6 bases and J dropped 4 bases, with 18 bases sitting between them. This clone came up once. Antigen unknown. Points from the study as a whole: Seropositive status at baseline applied to only 5 to 7 AZD1222 recipients.

The source material was peripheral blood, sampled 28 days after the second AZD1222 dose. The sequence was obtained from an adult who received the AZD1222 COVID-19 vaccine. The chain has TRBV11-2 and TRBJ1-2; D perhaps matches TRBD1 (5 bases). CDR3 residues: CASSLNLGGSYGYTF. CDR3 DNA: TGTGCCAGCAGTCTTAATCTCGGGGGGAGCTATGGCTACACCTTC.